This T cell receptor beta chain was profiled in a study of T cell repertoires in cytomegalovirus infection. The overall study: The public TCR beta signatures pointed to both CMV infection and matching HLA type.

This clonotype was seen more than once but under ten times. Its antigen is as yet unknown. Trimming removed 1 base from V and 19 bases from J, with 14 bases in between. CDR3 length: 11 residues. Germline CDR1 is DFQATT and CDR2 is SNEGSKA (reference sequence). Findings of the study overall: The ex vivo response was dominated by HLA-C-restricted CMV-specific TCR beta clonotypes.

TCRdb re-derived calls from the reads in MiXCR, one entry per CDR3 protein. The repertoire holds just over 300,000 distinct CDR3 sequences, about a sixth seen once, with more than 10% in the top ten. The sequencing input was PBMCs. The receptor was isolated from a human donor in good health (CMV status not recorded). Some clones in this sample may be carry-over from other donors' samples. The chain links TRBV20-1 to TRBJ1-6; the D gene is possibly TRBD1 (5 bases). Here the CDR3 DNA reads TGCAGTGCTAGAGCAGGGCCCCTCTATCACTTT. This sequence encodes CSARAGPLYHF.